This TCR beta chain was recovered during a study of OX40 agonist ivuxolimab in advanced cancers. The CDR3 loop spans 19 amino acids. The germline gives CDR1 SGHAT, CDR2 FQNNGV. V shed 0 bases and J shed 2 bases, with 20 bases lying between them. Clones were sequenced by immunoSEQ multiplex PCR, and TCRdb holds only the in-frame ones, with some missing. The table lists tens of thousands of clones, roughly four fifths of them singletons, with 2% to 2.5% in the top ten. The sequenced sample was CD4+ or CD8+ T cells sorted from blood, obtained in a trial of the OX40 agonist ivuxolimab. The V and J genes are TRBV11-2 and TRBJ2-1; D gene unclear. The clonotype comes from an adult with an advanced solid tumor such as melanoma, head and neck, liver or kidney cancer. The DNA for the CDR3 is TGTGCCAGCAGCTTAGATCCCGGCCACCTCCGGTTTCCCTACAATGAGCAGTTCTTC. Translation gives CASSLDPGHLRFPYNEQFF. Together with reference TRBV11-2 and TRBJ2-1, the CDR3 gives the full variable domain: EAGVAQSPRYKIIEKRQSVAFWCNPISGHATLYWYQQILGQGPKLLIQFQNNGVVDDSQLPKDRFSAERLKGVDSTLKIQPAKLEDSAVYLCASSLDPGHLRFPYNEQFFGPGTRLTVL.